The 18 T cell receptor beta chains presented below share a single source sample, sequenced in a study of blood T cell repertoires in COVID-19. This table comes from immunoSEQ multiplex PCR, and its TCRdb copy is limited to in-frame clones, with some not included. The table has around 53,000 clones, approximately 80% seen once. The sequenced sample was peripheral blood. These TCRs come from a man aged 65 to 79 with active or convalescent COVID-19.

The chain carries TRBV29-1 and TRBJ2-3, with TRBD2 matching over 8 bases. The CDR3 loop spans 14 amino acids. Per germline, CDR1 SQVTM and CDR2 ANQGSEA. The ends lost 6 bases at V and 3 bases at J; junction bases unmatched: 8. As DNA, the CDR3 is TGCAGCGTACAAGAAGGGACTAGAACAGATACGCAGTATTTT. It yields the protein CSVQEGTRTDTQYF.

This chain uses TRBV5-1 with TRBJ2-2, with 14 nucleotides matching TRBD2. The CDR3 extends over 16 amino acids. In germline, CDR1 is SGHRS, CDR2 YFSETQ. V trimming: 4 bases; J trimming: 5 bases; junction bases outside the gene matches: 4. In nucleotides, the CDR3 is TGCGCCAGCAGCGCCGGGACTAGCGGGAGAACCGGGGAGCTGTTTTTT. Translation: CASSAGTSGRTGELFF.

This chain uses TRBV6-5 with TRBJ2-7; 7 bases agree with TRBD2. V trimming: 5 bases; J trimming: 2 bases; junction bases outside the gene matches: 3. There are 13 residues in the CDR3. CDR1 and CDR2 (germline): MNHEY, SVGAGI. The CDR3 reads CASSQRGPYEQYF. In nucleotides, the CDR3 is TGTGCCAGCAGTCAGCGGGGCCCCTACGAGCAGTACTTC.

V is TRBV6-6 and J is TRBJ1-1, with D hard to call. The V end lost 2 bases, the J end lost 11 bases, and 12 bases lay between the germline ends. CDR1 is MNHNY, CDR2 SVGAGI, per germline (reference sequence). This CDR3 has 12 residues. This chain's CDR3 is CASSYPMNEAFF. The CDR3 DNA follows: TGTGCCAGCAGTTACCCGATGAATGAGGCTTTCTTT.

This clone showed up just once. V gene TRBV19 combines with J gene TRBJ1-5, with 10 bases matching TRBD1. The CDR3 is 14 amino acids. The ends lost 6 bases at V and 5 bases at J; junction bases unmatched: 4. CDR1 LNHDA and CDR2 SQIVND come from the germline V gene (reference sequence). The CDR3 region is CASRRDRGYQPQHF. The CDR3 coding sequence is TGTGCCAGTAGAAGGGACAGGGGATATCAGCCCCAGCATTTT.

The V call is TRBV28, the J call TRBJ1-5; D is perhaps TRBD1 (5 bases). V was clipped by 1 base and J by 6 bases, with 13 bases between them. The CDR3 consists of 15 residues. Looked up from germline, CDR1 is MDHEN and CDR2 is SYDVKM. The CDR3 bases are TGTGCCAGCAGTTTATCCTCCAGGGTAGGTCAGCCCCAGCATTTT. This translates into CASSLSSRVGQPQHF.

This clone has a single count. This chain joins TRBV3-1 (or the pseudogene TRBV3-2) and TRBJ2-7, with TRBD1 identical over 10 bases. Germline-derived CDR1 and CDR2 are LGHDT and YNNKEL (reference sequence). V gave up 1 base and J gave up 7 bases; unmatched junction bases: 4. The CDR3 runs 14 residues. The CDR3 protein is CASSQGQGAREQYF. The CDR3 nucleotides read TGTGCCAGCAGCCAAGGACAGGGGGCAAGGGAGCAGTACTTC.

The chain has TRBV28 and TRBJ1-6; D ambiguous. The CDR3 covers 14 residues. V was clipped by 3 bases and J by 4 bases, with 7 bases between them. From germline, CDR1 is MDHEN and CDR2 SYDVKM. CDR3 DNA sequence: TGTGCCAGCAGTTTGGACTTATATAATTCACCCCTCCACTTT. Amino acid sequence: CASSLDLYNSPLHF.

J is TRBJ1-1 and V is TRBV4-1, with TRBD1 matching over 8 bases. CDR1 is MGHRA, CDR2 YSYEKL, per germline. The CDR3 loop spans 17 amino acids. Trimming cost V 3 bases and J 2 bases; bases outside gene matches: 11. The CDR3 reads CASSHTGGWASNTEAFF. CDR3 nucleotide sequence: TGCGCCAGCAGCCATACAGGGGGTTGGGCATCAAACACTGAAGCTTTCTTT.

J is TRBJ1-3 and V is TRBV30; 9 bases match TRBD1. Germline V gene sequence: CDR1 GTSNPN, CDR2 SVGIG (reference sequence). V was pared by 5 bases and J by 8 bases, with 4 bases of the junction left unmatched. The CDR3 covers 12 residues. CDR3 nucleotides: TGTGCCTGGGACAGGGGGGGAGACACCATATATTTT. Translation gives CAWDRGGDTIYF.

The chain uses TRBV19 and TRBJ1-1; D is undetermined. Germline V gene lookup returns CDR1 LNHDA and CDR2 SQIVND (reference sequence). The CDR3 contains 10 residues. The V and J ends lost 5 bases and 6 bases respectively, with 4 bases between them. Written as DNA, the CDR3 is TGTGCCAGTAGTGGGCCTGAAGCTTTCTTT. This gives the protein CASSGPEAFF.

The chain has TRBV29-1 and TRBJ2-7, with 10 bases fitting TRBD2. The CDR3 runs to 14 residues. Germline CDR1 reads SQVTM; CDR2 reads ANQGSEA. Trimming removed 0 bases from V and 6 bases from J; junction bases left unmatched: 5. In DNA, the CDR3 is TGCAGCGTTGAAGAAGGAGCGGGAGGGTTCGAGCAGTACTTC. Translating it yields CSVEEGAGGFEQYF.

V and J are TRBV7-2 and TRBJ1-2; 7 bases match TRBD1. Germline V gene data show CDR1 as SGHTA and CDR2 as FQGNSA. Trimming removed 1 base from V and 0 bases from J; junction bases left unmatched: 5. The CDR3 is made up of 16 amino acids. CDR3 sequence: CASSLVGGQTNYGYTF. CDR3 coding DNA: TGTGCCAGCAGCTTAGTGGGGGGACAGACTAACTATGGCTACACCTTC.

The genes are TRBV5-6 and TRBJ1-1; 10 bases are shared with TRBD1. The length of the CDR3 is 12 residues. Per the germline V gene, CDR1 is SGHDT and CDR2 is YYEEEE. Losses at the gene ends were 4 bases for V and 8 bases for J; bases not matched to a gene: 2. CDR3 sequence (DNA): TGTGCCAGCAGCGTGGGACAGGGGGAAGCTTTCTTT. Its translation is CASSVGQGEAFF.

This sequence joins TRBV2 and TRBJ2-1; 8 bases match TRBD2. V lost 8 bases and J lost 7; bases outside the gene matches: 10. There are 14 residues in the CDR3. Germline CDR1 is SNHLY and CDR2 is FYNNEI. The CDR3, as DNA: TGTGCCAGCCTGGGGCTAGCGGGCCATAATGAGCAGTTCTTC. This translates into CASLGLAGHNEQFF.

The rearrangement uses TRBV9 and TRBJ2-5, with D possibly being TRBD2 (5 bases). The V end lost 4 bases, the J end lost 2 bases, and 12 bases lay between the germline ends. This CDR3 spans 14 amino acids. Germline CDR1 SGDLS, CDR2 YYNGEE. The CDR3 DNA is TGTGCCAGCAGCCTCCGGGGTCTACAAGAGACCCAGTACTTC. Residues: CASSLRGLQETQYF.

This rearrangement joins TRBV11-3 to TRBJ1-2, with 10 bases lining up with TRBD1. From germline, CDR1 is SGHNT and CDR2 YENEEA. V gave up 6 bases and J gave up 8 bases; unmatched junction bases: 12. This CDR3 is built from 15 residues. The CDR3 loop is CASSNRDRGPRGYTF. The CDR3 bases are TGTGCCAGCAGTAACCGGGACAGGGGACCTCGCGGCTACACCTTC.

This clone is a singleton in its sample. CDR3 region: CASRPKGIGQTNYGYTF. CDR3 DNA sequence: TGTGCCAGTAGACCTAAGGGGATCGGGCAGACTAACTATGGCTACACCTTC. The chain recombines TRBV19 with TRBJ1-2; D is possibly TRBD1 (5 bases). Germline V gene lookup returns CDR1 LNHDA and CDR2 SQIVND (reference sequence). This CDR3 is built from 17 residues. Trimming removed 6 bases at V and 0 bases at J, with 20 bases between.